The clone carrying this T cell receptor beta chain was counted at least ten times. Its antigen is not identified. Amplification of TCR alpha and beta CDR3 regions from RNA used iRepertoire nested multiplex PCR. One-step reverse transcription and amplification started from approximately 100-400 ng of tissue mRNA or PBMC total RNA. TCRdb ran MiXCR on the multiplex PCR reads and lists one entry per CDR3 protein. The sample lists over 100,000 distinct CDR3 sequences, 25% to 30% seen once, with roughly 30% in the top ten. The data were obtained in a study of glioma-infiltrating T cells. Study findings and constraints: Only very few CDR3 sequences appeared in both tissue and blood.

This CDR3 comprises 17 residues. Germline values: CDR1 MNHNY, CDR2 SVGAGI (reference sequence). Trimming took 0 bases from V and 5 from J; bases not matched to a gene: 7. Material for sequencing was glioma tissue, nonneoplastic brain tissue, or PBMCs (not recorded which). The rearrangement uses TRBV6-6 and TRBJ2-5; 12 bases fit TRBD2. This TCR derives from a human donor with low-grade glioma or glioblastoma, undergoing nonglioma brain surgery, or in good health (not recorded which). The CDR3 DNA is TGTGCCAGCAGTTACTCCCTGACTAGCGGGAGAGGGGAGACCCAGTACTTC. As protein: CASSYSLTSGRGETQYF.